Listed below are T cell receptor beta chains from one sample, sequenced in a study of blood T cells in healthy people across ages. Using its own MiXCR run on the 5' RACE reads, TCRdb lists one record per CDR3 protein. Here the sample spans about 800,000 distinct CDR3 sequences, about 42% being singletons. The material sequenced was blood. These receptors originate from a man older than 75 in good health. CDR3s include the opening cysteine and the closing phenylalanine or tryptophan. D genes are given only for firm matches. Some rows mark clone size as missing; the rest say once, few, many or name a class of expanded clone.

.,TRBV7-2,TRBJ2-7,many,CASSTFEQYF,TGTGCCAGCAGCACCTTCGAGCAGTACTTC
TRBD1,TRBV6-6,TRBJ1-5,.,CASSYSRDQGAGQPQHF,TGTGCCAGCAGTTACTCGCGGGACCAGGGGGCGGGTCAGCCCCAGCATTTT
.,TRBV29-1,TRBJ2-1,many,CSGIYNEQFF,TGCAGCGGTATATACAATGAGCAGTTCTTC
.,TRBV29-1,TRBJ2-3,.,CSVVSPSTDTQYF,TGCAGCGTTGTTTCCCCGTCCACAGATACGCAGTATTTT
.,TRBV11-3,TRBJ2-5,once,CASSLDLTNAEQYF,TGTGCCAGCAGCTTAGACCTGACTAACGCGGAGCAGTACTTC
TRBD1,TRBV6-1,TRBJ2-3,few,CASIRTGVADTQYF,TGTGCCAGCATTAGGACAGGGGTGGCAGATACGCAGTATTTT
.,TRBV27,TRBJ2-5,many,CASSLVQGGFGMETQYF,TGTGCCAGCAGTTTGGTACAGGGCGGGTTTGGGATGGAGACCCAGTACTTC
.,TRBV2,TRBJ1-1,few,CASSTEVNTEAFF,TGTGCCAGCAGTACAGAGGTGAACACTGAAGCTTTCTTT
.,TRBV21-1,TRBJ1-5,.,CASGDREWSQPQHF,TGTGCCAGCGGCGACAGGGAATGGAGTCAGCCCCAGCATTTT
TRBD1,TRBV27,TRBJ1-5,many,CASSLSGTGGPQHF,TGTGCCAGCAGTTTATCCGGGACAGGAGGGCCCCAGCATTTT
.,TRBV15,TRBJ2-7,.,CATSKGQGYEQYF,TGTGCCACCAGCAAAGGGCAGGGATACGAGCAGTACTTC
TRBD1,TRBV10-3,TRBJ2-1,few,CAISSGQGADEQFF,TGTGCCATCAGCTCGGGACAGGGGGCTGATGAGCAGTTCTTC
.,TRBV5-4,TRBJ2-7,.,CASSLDTGRSYEQYF,TGTGCCAGCAGCTTGGACACAGGGAGGTCCTACGAGCAGTACTTC
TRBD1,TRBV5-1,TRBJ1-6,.,CASSIGQEESPLHF,TGCGCCAGCAGCATAGGACAGGAGGAATCACCCCTCCACTTT
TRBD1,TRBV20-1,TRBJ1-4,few,CSARAGGPDEKLFF,TGCAGTGCTAGGGCAGGGGGCCCAGATGAAAAACTGTTTTTT